This TCR beta chain was captured by sequencing in a study of blood T cell repertoires in COVID-19 (dated by TCRdb to the early 2020s). Study-level background: Samples covering the acute and convalescent phases of COVID-19 were provided by collaborators in the United States, Italy and Spain. The repertoires were released in a freely available public database intended as a resource for research on the immune response to SARS-CoV-2. The samples were drawn from the first 160 participants of the ongoing ImmuneRACE study and from 1,254 subjects provided by 6 global collaborators. A de-identified subject ID, COVID-19 status, age in years and sex were almost always included in the sample metadata. Where HLA class I and class II types were available, the types were taken from metadata supplied by the sample provider, not from assay-based typing. The material from the prospective study consisted of cDNA or gDNA derived from T cells, B-cell-depleted T cells, or PBMCs. Deeply sampled blood TCRbeta repertoires from subjects exposed to, actively infected with, or recovered from COVID-19 were included in the dataset.

Participants in the prospective study were enrolled through a virtual design, were aged roughly 18 to 100 years, and lived in approximately 24 United States geographic areas. To assign participants to cohorts, the prospective study relied on clinical history that participants themselves reported in a screening survey and a study questionnaire. Exposed participants were defined as having been in contact with someone with a PCR-confirmed or clinician-diagnosed COVID-19 case within 2 weeks of study entry. In the prospective study, whole blood, serum and a nasopharyngeal or oropharyngeal swab were collected from each participant by mobile phlebotomists. Prospective study participants could optionally give additional blood draws and questionnaires over an approximately two-month period. Before DNA extraction, prospective study blood samples were shipped either frozen or at room temperature. As regards this clone: Its antigen target is currently unknown. No quality values exist for individual bases; no much larger clone is one base distant.

TCRbeta CDR3 regions were amplified from genomic DNA using the immunoSEQ Assay, a bias-controlled multiplex PCR. Regarding the original processing steps: Nucleated cell counts per sample were estimated from amplification of reference gene primers within the assay. To quantify the absolute abundance of each unique TCRbeta CDR3 rearrangement, sequence reads were collapsed and filtered. Productive Simpson clonality was computed per sample as the square root of Simpson's diversity index over productive rearrangements. Entries here come from immuneACCESS through TCRdb and include only in-frame sequences with V and J called. Some clones fail to appear in such tables; in the studies checked, an unresolved V gene covers under half of the shortfall, and the cause of the remainder is unknown. The V and J calls and clone size were taken over from that table, and D and trimming were inferred from the DNA. This sample lists about 430,000 clones; about 88% were detected once. The ten largest make up approximately 1.3% of the sample.

Sequences MGHRA (CDR1) and YSYEKL (CDR2) are obtained from the germline V gene. The V end loses 7 bases and the J end loses 1 base, and a stretch of 10 bases separates them. The CDR3 starts with the cysteine, ends with the phenylalanine, and has 13 residues. The read is trimmed to its CDR3 DNA, 39 bases read in frame from base 1. Results the study describes overall, beyond this receptor: The amount of clinical and demographic metadata varied by source and participant and was provided uncurated.

The sample taken for sequencing was PBMCs or T cells enriched from blood (not recorded which). The chain was built from TRBV4-1 and TRBJ1-1; the D segment cannot be called with confidence. This clonotype was sampled from a woman under 30 who had been exposed to COVID-19. The bases are TGCGCCAGCACCATCGCGGGGAACACTGAAGCTTTCTTT. Translation gives CASTIAGNTEAFF.